This T cell receptor beta chain was obtained from a study of regulatory T cells in long-lasting Graves disease. Across the study: Treatment with antithyroid drugs for over 5 years, together with positive TSH receptor antibodies, meant persistent Graves' disease.

Between the trimmed V and J ends, which lost 8 bases and 8 bases, there was a span of 18 bases. The CDR3 is 14 amino acids. CDR1 is ENHRY, CDR2 SYGVKD, per germline. The time point here: persistent/refractory GD, antithyroid drugs over 5 years with positive TRAb. PBMCs were the source of the RNA used for TCR sequencing. With iRepertoire HTBI primers and Arm-PCR of CDR3 regions, TCR beta libraries were built. Original analysis: Samples collectively showed approximately 62 TRBV and more than 11 TRBJ segments. One entry per CDR3 protein results from TCRdb running MiXCR on the multiplex PCR reads. What appears here as the V and J calls and clone size reflects TCRdb's work, not the paper's. This table holds a few hundred thousand distinct CDR3 sequences, roughly 20% found once.

V usage is TRBV10-3 and J usage is TRBJ2-2; tentatively, D is TRBD1 (6 bases). The origin of this receptor is a woman aged 40 to 50 with Graves disease. The sequences come from peripheral blood mononuclear cells (PBMCs), collected when the disease was refractory, from a patient treated with antithyroid drugs. CDR3 in amino acids: CAIGGQSPKGELFF. CDR3 coding DNA: TGTGCCATCGGTGGACAGTCTCCCAAGGGGGAGCTGTTTTTT.